The entry below describes one T cell receptor beta chain. Stated treatment: oral pan-JAK inhibitor, 5-10 mg twice daily. The record originates from a study of CD8+ T cells in alopecia areata. About the study: Patients received oral tofacitinib, 5 to 10 mg twice daily, for moderate-to-severe alopecia areata. Severity scoring for treated patients was based on the percentage of affected scalp area.

Trimming took 4 bases from V and 5 from J, leaving 9 bases between them. The CDR3 runs 11 residues. The V gene's germline CDR1 is SQVTM and CDR2 ANQGSEA. Extracted RNA was reverse transcribed, and the resulting cDNA served as sequencing template. Data came from immunoSEQ multiplex PCR; TCRdb stores just in-frame clones and leaves some out. The sample holds roughly 150,000 clones, roughly 52% seen once. The TCR sequence derives from a human donor with alopecia areata. The rearrangement joins TRBV29-1 to TRBJ2-7; D is unresolved. The sample consisted of CD8+ T cells sorted from blood, taken at week 4, from a patient treated with tofacitinib. In DNA, the CDR3 is TGCAGCGTTGTCGGTAACCACGAGCAGTACTTC. As protein: CSVVGNHEQYF.